The rows below give T cell receptor beta chains drawn from one sample of a study of blood T cell repertoires in COVID-19. Assay used: immunoSEQ multiplex PCR; TCRdb lists only in-frame clones, some missing. The table shows about 47,000 clones, with around 83% occurring only once. Specimen: peripheral blood. The receptor source for this set is a man in his 60s with active COVID-19. The CDR3 runs from the conserved cysteine through the conserved F or W. Fields, in order: J gene, V gene, CDR3 protein.

j_gene: TRBJ2-3; v_gene: TRBV19; CDR3aa: CASRAPMDTQYF
j_gene: TRBJ2-2; v_gene: TRBV3-1/TRBV3-2; CDR3aa: CASLPSTSLTNTGELFF
j_gene: TRBJ1-2; v_gene: TRBV19; CDR3aa: CASSVLGTGGHGYTF
j_gene: TRBJ2-7; v_gene: TRBV11-2; CDR3aa: CASSQRALSSYEQYF
j_gene: TRBJ1-3; v_gene: TRBV18; CDR3aa: CASSPWTGGNSGNTIYF
j_gene: TRBJ1-5; v_gene: TRBV4-1; CDR3aa: CASSQSGLSNQPQHF
j_gene: TRBJ2-7; v_gene: TRBV14; CDR3aa: CASSLRTSGGLYEQYF
j_gene: TRBJ2-3; v_gene: TRBV4-2; CDR3aa: CASSQDLRDYTDTQYF
j_gene: TRBJ2-1; v_gene: TRBV3-1/TRBV3-2; CDR3aa: CASSPSDRGNEQFF
j_gene: TRBJ1-1; v_gene: TRBV9; CDR3aa: CASSPQGALSTEAFF
j_gene: TRBJ2-5; v_gene: TRBV28; CDR3aa: CATVAGPQETQYF
j_gene: TRBJ1-2; v_gene: TRBV9; CDR3aa: CASSVLTGTSNYGYTF
j_gene: TRBJ2-3; v_gene: TRBV27; CDR3aa: CASSSTSRGLAASTDTQYF
j_gene: TRBJ2-7; v_gene: TRBV7-9; CDR3aa: CASRDKSSYEQYF
j_gene: TRBJ2-1; v_gene: TRBV28; CDR3aa: CASNLKRGYNEQFF
j_gene: TRBJ1-1; v_gene: TRBV29-1; CDR3aa: CSVGGTGGAGTEAFF
j_gene: TRBJ2-7; v_gene: TRBV19; CDR3aa: CASSPSGHRYEQYF
j_gene: TRBJ1-3; v_gene: TRBV5-5; CDR3aa: CASSFGWQGSGNTIYF
j_gene: TRBJ1-3; v_gene: TRBV5-4; CDR3aa: CASSSPGQDSGNTIYF
j_gene: TRBJ2-2; v_gene: TRBV29-1; CDR3aa: CSAGLAGMGAGELFF
j_gene: TRBJ1-2; v_gene: TRBV7-2; CDR3aa: CASTLGPAQGTGYTF
j_gene: TRBJ2-6; v_gene: TRBV28; CDR3aa: CASHSRGGANVLTF
j_gene: TRBJ2-3; v_gene: TRBV7-8; CDR3aa: CASTPRGSGSLIDTQYF
j_gene: TRBJ2-1; v_gene: TRBV2; CDR3aa: CASREAGGSGNEQFF
j_gene: TRBJ1-3; v_gene: TRBV9; CDR3aa: CASSPTGQGTGNTIYF
j_gene: TRBJ1-3; v_gene: TRBV4-1; CDR3aa: CASSQVPGGPGSGNTIYF
j_gene: TRBJ1-4; v_gene: TRBV4-1; CDR3aa: CASSQMGAAANEKLFF
j_gene: TRBJ1-2; v_gene: TRBV11-2; CDR3aa: CASSPLFRGLRGYTF
j_gene: TRBJ1-1; v_gene: TRBV7-6; CDR3aa: CASSSGRTGRFARTEAFF
j_gene: TRBJ1-2; v_gene: TRBV6-5; CDR3aa: CASIREANYGYTF
j_gene: TRBJ2-3; v_gene: TRBV9; CDR3aa: CASSVAGGRADTQYF
j_gene: TRBJ2-4; v_gene: TRBV5-4; CDR3aa: CASSSKNIQYF
j_gene: TRBJ2-7; v_gene: TRBV18; CDR3aa: CASSPTGQSVRQYF
j_gene: TRBJ1-1; v_gene: TRBV30; CDR3aa: CAWRWANTEAFF
j_gene: TRBJ2-2; v_gene: TRBV7-3; CDR3aa: CASSFPGTSANTGELFF